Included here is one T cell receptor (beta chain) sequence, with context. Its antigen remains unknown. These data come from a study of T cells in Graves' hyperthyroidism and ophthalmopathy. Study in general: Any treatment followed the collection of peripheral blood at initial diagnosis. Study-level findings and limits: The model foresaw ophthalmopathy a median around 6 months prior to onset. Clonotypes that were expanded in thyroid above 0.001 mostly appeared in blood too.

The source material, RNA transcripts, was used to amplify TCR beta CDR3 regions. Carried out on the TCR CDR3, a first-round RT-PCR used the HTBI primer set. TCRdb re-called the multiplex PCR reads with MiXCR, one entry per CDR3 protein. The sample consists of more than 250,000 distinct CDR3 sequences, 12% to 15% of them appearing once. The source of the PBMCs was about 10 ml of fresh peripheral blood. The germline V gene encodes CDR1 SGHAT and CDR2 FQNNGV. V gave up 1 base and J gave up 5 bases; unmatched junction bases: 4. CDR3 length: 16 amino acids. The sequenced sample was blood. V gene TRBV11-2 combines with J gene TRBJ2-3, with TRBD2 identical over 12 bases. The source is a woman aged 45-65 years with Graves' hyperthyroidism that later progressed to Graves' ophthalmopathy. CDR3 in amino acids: CASSLALAGGGDTQYF. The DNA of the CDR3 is TGTGCCAGCAGCTTAGCTCTAGCGGGAGGGGGAGATACGCAGTATTTT.